This T cell receptor beta chain came from a study of CD8 T cells in Susac syndrome. Germline trimming cut 5 bases from V and 4 bases from J; bases unmatched to any gene: 10. The germline CDR1 and CDR2 sequences are SQVTM and ANQGSEA. The CDR3 consists of 14 residues. Random hexamers primed reverse transcription of 0.5 to 1 ug RNA. immunoSEQ multiplex PCR amplified TCR beta CDR3 across 54 Vbeta, 13 Jbeta. TCRdb called the immunoSEQ multiplex PCR reads again in MiXCR, with one record for every CDR3 protein. The repertoire includes hundreds of thousands of distinct CDR3 sequences, 95% of them detected once, and about 0.08% sits in the top ten. TEMRA cells were FACS-enriched, with CD8+ and CD4+ T cells isolated negatively.

This sequence was found in a human donor with multiple sclerosis. This chain links TRBV29-1 with TRBJ1-1, with 7 bases fitting TRBD1. Sample: CD4+ T cells from PBMCs. The CDR3 region is CSVLSPTGSTEAFF. For the CDR3, the DNA is TGCAGCGTTCTTTCACCGACAGGGAGCACTGAAGCTTTCTTT.